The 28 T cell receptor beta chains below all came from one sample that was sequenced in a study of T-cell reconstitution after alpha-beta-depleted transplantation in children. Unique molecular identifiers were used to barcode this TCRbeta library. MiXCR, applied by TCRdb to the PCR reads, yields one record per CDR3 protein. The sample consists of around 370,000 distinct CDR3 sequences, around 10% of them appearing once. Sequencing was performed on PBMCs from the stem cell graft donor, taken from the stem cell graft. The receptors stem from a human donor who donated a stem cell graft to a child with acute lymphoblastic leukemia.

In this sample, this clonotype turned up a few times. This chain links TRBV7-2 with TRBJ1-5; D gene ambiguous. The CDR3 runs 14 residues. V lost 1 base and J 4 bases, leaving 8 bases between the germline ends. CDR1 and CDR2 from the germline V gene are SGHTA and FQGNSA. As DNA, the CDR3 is TGTGCCAGCAGCTTAGTGGAGGGAAATCAGCCCCAGCATTTT. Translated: CASSLVEGNQPQHF.

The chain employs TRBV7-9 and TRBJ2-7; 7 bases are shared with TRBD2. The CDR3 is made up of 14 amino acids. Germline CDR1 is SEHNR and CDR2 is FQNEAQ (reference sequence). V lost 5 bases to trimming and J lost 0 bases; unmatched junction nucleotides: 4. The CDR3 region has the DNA TGTGCCAGCAGCCGGGGGGTTGTCTCCTACGAGCAGTACTTC. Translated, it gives CASSRGVVSYEQYF.

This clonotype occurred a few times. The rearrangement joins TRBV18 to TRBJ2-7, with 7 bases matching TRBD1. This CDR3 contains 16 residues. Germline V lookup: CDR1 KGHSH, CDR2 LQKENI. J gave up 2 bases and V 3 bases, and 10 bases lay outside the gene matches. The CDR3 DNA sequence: TGTGCCAGCTCACCTCCGCCCGGGACAGTTACCTACGAGCAGTACTTC. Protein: CASSPPPGTVTYEQYF.

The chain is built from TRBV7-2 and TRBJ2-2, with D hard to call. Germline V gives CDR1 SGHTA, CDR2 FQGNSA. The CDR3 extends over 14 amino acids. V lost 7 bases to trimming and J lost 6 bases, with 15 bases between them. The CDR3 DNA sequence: TGTGCCAGCACCCTGGGTGAGGTCCCCGGGGAGCTGTTTTTT. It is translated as CASTLGEVPGELFF.

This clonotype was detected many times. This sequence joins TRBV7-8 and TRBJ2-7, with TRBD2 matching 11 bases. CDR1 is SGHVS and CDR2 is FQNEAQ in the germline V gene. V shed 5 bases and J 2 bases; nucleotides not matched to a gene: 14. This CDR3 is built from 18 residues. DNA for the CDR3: TGTGCCAGCAGCCCCTATCGCGTACTAGCGGGAGTGACCTACGAGCAGTACTTC. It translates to CASSPYRVLAGVTYEQYF.

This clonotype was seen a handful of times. The CDR3 nucleotides read TGTGCCAGCAGCCAAACCCCCTTCGGAATACAGGGTGAAGCTTTCTTT. Protein product: CASSQTPFGIQGEAFF. The chain combines TRBV7-2 with TRBJ1-1; possible D gene TRBD1, 6 bases. The CDR3 sequence is 16 residues long. Germline-derived CDR1 and CDR2 are SGHTA and FQGNSA. Deletions cut 5 bases from V and 7 bases from J, with 23 bases between.

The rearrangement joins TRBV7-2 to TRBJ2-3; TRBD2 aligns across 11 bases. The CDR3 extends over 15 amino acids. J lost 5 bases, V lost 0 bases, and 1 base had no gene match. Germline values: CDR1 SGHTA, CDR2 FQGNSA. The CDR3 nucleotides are TGTGCCAGCAGCTTAGCCGGACTAGCGGGAGATACGCAGTATTTT. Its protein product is CASSLAGLAGDTQYF.

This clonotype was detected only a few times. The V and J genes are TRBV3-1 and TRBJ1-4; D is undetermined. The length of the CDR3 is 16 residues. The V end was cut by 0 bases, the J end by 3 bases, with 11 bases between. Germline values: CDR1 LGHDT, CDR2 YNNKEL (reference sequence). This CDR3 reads CASSQDGRQSNEKLFF. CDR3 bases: TGTGCCAGCAGCCAAGATGGACGCCAGTCTAATGAAAAACTGTTTTTT.

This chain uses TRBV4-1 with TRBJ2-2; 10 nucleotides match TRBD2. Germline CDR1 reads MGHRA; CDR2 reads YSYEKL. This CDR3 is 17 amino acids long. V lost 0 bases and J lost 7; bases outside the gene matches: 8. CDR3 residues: CASSQEASGRRGGELFF. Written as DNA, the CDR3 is TGCGCCAGCAGCCAAGAGGCTAGCGGGAGACGAGGCGGGGAGCTGTTTTTT.

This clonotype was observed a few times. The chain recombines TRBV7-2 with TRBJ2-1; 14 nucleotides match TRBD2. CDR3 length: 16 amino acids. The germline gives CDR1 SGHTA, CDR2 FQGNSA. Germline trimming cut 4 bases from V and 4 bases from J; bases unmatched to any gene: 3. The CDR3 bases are TGTGCCAGCAGCTCGGGACTAGCGGGGGAATACAATGAGCAGTTCTTC. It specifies CASSSGLAGEYNEQFF.

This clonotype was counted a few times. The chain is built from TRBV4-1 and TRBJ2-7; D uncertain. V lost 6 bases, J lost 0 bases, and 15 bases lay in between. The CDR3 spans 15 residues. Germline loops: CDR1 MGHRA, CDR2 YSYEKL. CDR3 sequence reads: CASSPTGPNSYEQYF. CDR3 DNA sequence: TGCGCCAGCAGTCCGACCGGGCCCAACTCCTACGAGCAGTACTTC.

CDR3 in DNA: TGCAGCGTTGGTTCCGGGGTTCGGGATACGCAGTATTTT. The encoded protein is CSVGSGVRDTQYF. This sequence joins TRBV29-1 and TRBJ2-3; a possible D gene is TRBD2 (5 bases). Germline assignment: CDR1 SQVTM and CDR2 ANQGSEA. This CDR3 comprises 13 residues. Trimming removed 4 bases at V and 6 bases at J, with 14 bases between.

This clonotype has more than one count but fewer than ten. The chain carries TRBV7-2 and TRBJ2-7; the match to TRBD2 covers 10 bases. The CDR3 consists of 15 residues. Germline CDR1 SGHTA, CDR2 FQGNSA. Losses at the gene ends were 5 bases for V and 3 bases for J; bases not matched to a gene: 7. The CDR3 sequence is CASSIGLADIYEQYF. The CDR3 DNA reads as TGTGCCAGCAGCATCGGACTAGCGGACATCTACGAGCAGTACTTC.

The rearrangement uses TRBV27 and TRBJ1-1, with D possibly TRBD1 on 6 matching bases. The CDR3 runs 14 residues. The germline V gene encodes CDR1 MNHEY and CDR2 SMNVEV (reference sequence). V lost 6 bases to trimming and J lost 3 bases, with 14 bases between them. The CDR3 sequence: CASRSTGWDTEAFF. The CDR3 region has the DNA TGTGCCAGCAGATCCACAGGGTGGGACACTGAAGCTTTCTTT.

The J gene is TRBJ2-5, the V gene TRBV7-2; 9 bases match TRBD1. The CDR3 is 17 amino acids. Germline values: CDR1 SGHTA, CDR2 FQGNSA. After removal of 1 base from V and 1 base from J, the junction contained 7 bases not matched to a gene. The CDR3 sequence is CASSLGFGQGPQETQYF. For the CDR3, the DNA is TGTGCCAGCAGCTTAGGTTTTGGACAGGGGCCCCAAGAGACCCAGTACTTC.

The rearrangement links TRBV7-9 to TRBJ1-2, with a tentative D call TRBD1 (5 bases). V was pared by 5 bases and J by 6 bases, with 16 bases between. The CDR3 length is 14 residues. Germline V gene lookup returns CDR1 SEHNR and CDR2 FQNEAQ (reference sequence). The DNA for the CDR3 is TGTGCCAGCAGCCCCAAAAACGCCAGGGATGGCTACACCTTC. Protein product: CASSPKNARDGYTF.

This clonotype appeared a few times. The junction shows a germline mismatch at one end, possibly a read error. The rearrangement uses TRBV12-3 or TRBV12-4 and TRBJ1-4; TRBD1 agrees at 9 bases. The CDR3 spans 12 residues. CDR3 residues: CASSLAPQGANF. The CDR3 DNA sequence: TGTGCCAGCAGTTTAGCCCCACAGGGGGCCAATTTT.

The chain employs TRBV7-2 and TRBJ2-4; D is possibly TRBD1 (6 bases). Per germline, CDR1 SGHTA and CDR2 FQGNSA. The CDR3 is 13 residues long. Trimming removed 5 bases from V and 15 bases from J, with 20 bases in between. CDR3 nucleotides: TGTGCCAGCAGCCTAACCACCGGGACAAACTTGTACTTC. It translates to CASSLTTGTNLYF.

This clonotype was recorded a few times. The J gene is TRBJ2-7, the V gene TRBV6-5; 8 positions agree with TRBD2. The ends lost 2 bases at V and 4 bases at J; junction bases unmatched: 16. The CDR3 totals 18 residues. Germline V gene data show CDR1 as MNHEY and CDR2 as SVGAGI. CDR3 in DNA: TGTGCCAGCAGTTACACCCCGGTGCCAGCGGGAGATAAGTACGAGCAGTACTTC. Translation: CASSYTPVPAGDKYEQYF.

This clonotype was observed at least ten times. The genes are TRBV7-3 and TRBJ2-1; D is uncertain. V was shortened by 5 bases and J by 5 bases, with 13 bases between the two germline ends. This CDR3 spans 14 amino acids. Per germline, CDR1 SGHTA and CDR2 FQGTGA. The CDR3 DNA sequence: TGTGCCAGCAGCCCTTTTACCGGCCACAATGAGCAGTTCTTC. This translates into CASSPFTGHNEQFF.

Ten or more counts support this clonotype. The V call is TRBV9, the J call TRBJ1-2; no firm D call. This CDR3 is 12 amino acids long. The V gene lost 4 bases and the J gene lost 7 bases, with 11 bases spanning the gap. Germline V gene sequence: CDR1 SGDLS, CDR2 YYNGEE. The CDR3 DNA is TGTGCCAGCAGCCCCGGAGCGCTTGGCTACACCTTC. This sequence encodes CASSPGALGYTF.

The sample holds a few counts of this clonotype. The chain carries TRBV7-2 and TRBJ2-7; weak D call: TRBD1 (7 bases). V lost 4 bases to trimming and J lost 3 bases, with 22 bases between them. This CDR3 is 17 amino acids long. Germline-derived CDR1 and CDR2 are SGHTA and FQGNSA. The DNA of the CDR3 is TGTGCCAGCAGCTCCAACTCAGGGGGTTGGCGGGACTACGAGCAGTACTTC. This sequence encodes CASSSNSGGWRDYEQYF.

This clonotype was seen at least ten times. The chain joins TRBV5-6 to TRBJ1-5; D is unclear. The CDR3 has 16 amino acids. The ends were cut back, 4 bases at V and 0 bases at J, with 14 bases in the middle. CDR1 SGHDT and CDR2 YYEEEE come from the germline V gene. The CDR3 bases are TGTGCCAGCAGCCGGGAGGGTGAGGGTAGCAATCAGCCCCAGCATTTT. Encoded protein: CASSREGEGSNQPQHF.

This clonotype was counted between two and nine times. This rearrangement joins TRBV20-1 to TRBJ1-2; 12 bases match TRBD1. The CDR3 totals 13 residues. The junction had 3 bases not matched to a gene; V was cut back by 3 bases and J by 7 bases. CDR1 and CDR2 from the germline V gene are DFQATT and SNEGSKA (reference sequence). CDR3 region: CSARGQGAFGYTF. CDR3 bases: TGCAGTGCTAGGGGACAGGGGGCGTTTGGCTACACCTTC.

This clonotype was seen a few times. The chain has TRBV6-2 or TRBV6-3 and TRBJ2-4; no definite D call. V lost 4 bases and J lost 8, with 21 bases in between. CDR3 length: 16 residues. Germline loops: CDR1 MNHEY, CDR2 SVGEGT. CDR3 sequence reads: CASSSEFGPWVYIQYF. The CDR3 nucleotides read TGTGCCAGCAGTTCGGAATTCGGGCCGTGGGTCTACATTCAGTACTTC.

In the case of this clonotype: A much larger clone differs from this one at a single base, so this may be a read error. The CDR3 loop is CASSRGDYADTQYF. In nucleotides, the CDR3 is TGTGCCAGCAGTCGAGGGGACTACGCGGATACGCAGTATTTT. The chain carries TRBV6-1 and TRBJ2-3; 7 bases line up with TRBD2. This CDR3 has 14 amino acids. The germline CDR1 and CDR2 sequences are MNHNS and SASEGT. With 5 bases clipped from V and 6 bases from J, the junction kept 8 bases outside the gene matches.

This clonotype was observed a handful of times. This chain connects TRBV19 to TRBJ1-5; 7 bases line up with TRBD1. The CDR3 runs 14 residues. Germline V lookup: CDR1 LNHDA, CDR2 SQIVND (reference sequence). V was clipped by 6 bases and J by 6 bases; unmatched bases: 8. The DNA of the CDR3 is TGTGCCAGTAGCTTGACAGGGCCGAGTCAGCCCCAGCATTTT. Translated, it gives CASSLTGPSQPQHF.

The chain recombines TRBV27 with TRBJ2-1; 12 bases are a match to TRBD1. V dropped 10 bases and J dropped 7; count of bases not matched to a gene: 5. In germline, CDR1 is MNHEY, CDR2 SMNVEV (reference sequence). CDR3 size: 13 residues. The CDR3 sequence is CATRGQGANEQFF. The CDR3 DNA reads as TGTGCCACCAGGGGACAGGGGGCTAATGAGCAGTTCTTC.